The 4 T cell receptor beta chains below come from one sample, sequenced in a study of blood T cell repertoires in COVID-19. Produced via immunoSEQ multiplex PCR; TCRdb's table is partial and in-frame only. The sample holds roughly 70,000 clones, about nine tenths seen once. The specimen was peripheral blood. These receptors all stem from an elderly woman with active COVID-19.

The V call is TRBV9, the J call TRBJ2-7; TRBD2 aligns across 8 bases. Per the germline V gene, CDR1 is SGDLS and CDR2 is YYNGEE. The CDR3 totals 15 residues. With V trimmed by 3 bases and J by 5 bases, 10 bases remained unmatched. The CDR3 loop reads CASSEFSGNAHEQYF. The CDR3 DNA follows: TGTGCCAGCAGCGAATTTAGCGGGAATGCGCACGAGCAGTACTTC.

This rearrangement joins TRBV5-1 to TRBJ1-4; a possible D gene is TRBD1 (6 bases). The V and J ends lost 2 bases and 3 bases respectively, with 8 bases between them. This CDR3 spans 14 amino acids. CDR1 is SGHRS, CDR2 YFSETQ, per germline. The CDR3 region is CASSLGGANEKLFF. DNA for the CDR3: TGCGCCAGCAGCTTAGGGGGGGCTAATGAAAAACTGTTTTTT.

The V and J genes are TRBV6-5 and TRBJ2-2, with TRBD2 as a possible D gene (6 bases). This CDR3 region has 14 residues. The V end was cut by 8 bases, the J end by 0 bases, with 10 bases between. Germline V gives CDR1 MNHEY, CDR2 SVGAGI. The CDR3 DNA sequence: TGTGCCAGCGGAGGGTGGGCGAACACCGGGGAGCTGTTTTTT. It codes for CASGGWANTGELFF.

This clone occurred a few times. The CDR3 here is CASSLHAPWTSGFNEQFF. In DNA form, the CDR3 reads TGTGCCAGCAGCCTTCACGCCCCTTGGACTAGCGGGTTCAATGAGCAGTTCTTC. V and J are TRBV7-2 and TRBJ2-1, with 11 bases identical to TRBD2. V lost 5 bases, J lost 6 bases, and 15 bases stayed unmatched. The CDR3 totals 18 residues. Germline lookup yields CDR1 SGHTA and CDR2 FQGNSA. The full variable domain, completed using reference TRBV7-2 and TRBJ2-1, is GAGVSQSPSNKVTEKGKDVELRCDPISGHTALYWYRQSLGQGLEFLIYFQGNSAPDKSGLPSDRFSAERTGGSVSTLTIQRTQQEDSAVYLCASSLHAPWTSGFNEQFFGPGTRLTVL.